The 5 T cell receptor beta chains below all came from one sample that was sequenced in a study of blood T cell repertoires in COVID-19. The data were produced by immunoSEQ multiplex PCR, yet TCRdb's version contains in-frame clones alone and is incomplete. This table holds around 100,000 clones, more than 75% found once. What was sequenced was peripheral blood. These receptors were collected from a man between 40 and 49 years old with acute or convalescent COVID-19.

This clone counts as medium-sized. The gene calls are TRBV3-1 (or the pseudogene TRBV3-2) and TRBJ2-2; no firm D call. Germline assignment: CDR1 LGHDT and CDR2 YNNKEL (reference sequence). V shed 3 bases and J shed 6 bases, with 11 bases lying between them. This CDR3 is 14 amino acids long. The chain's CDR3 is CASSQVWSAGELFF. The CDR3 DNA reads TGTGCCAGCAGCCAGGTGTGGAGCGCCGGGGAGCTGTTTTTT.

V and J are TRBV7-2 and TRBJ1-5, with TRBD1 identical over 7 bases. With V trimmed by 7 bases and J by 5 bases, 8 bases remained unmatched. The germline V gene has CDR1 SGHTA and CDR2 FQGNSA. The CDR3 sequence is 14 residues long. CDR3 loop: CASTSFTGDQPQHF. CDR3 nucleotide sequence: TGTGCCAGCACCTCATTTACAGGGGATCAGCCCCAGCATTTT. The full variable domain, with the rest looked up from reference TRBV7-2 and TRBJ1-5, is GAGVSQSPSNKVTEKGKDVELRCDPISGHTALYWYRQSLGQGLEFLIYFQGNSAPDKSGLPSDRFSAERTGGSVSTLTIQRTQQEDSAVYLCASTSFTGDQPQHFGDGTRLSIL.

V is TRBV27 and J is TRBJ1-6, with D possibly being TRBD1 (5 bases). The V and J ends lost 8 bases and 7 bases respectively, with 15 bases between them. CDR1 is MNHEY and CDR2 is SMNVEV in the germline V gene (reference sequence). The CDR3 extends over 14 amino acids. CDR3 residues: CASAREGPNSPLHF. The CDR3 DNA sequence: TGTGCCAGCGCCCGGGAGGGACCAAATTCACCCCTCCACTTT.

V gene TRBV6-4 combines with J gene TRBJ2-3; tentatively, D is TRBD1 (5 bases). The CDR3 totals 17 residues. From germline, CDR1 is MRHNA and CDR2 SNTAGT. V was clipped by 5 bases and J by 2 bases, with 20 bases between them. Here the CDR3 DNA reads TGTGCCAGCAGTCAAGCAGGGTTTTTTCCAAACACAGATACGCAGTATTTT. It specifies CASSQAGFFPNTDTQYF.

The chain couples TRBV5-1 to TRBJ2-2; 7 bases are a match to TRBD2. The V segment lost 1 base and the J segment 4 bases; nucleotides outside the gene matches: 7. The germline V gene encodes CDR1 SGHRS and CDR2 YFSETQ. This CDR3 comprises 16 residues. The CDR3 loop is CASSLSSSGGTGELFF. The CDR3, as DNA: TGCGCCAGCAGCTTGTCCTCCTCGGGGGGCACCGGGGAGCTGTTTTTT.